This T cell receptor (beta chain) appears in the sequencing data of a study of human T cells and chemical hapten exposure. Across the study: Patients' scalps got diphenylcyclopropenone weekly throughout the approximately 23-week study.

TCRdb recomputed calls from the RACE reads with MiXCR, one row per CDR3 protein. The sample holds under 300,000 distinct CDR3 sequences, about 7.7% seen once. The time point is: pre-sensitization, week 0. Treatment described: therapeutic diphenylcyclopropenone sensitization with weekly scalp DPC. Donors were 18 to 70-year-old alopecia patients suitable for DPC. Germline-derived CDR1 and CDR2 are SQVTM and ANQGSEA. This CDR3 is built from 11 residues. The V end lost 7 bases, the J end lost 5 bases, and 12 bases lay between the germline ends. The material sequenced was whole blood, taken in connection with sensitization to the hapten diphenylcyclopropenone (DPC). J is TRBJ2-7 and V is TRBV29-1, with a weak D call TRBD1 (6 bases). The receptor comes from a man aged 18 to 29 with alopecia areata. Some clones in this sample may be carry-over from other donors' samples. The CDR3, as DNA: TGCAGCGCAGAACAGGGAAACGAGCAGTACTTC. It translates to CSAEQGNEQYF.